This T cell receptor (beta chain) was observed in a study of OX40 agonist ivuxolimab in advanced cancers. Sequencing was performed with immunoSEQ multiplex PCR; in TCRdb, only in-frame clones are kept and a portion is missing. The sample carries 35,000 to 45,000 clones, 88% recorded once. The V gene lost 5 bases and the J gene lost 0 bases, with 19 bases spanning the gap. The CDR3 length is 18 residues. CDR1 is SEHNR and CDR2 is FQNEAQ in the germline V gene (reference sequence). Material: CD4+ or CD8+ T cells sorted from blood, obtained in a trial of the OX40 agonist ivuxolimab. The TCR comes from an adult with an advanced solid tumor such as melanoma, head and neck, liver or kidney cancer. The chain employs TRBV7-9 and TRBJ1-4; D unresolved. The CDR3 loop reads CASSPRFPGEATNEKLFF. The CDR3 DNA follows: TGTGCCAGCAGCCCCCGCTTCCCCGGGGAGGCAACTAATGAAAAACTGTTTTTT.